One and the same sample provided the 22 T cell receptor beta chains below, sequenced in a study of T-cell reconstitution after alpha-beta-depleted transplantation in children. Unique molecular identifiers were used to barcode this TCRbeta library. Via MiXCR, TCRdb re-called the PCR reads, giving one row per CDR3 protein. In the table there are 200,000 to 300,000 distinct CDR3 sequences, over 20% of which are singletons. The sequenced sample was PBMCs, obtained before TCRalphabeta/CD19-depleted stem cell transplant. The source is a girl aged 2 to 9 with Fanconi anemia, due to receive a stem cell transplant.

This clonotype has more than one count but fewer than ten. This chain uses TRBV15 with TRBJ2-2, with TRBD1 as a possible D gene (5 bases). Germline CDR1 is LNHNV and CDR2 is YYDKDF (reference sequence). V was pared by 1 base and J by 1 base, with 10 bases between. The CDR3 sequence is 16 residues long. The CDR3 loop is CATSRALTENTGELFF. CDR3 DNA sequence: TGTGCCACCAGCAGAGCCTTGACAGAGAACACCGGGGAGCTGTTTTTT.

The chain recombines TRBV9 with TRBJ2-3; 11 positions agree with TRBD2. The CDR3 has 17 amino acids. After removal of 0 bases from V and 2 bases from J, the junction contained 5 bases not matched to a gene. The germline V gene encodes CDR1 SGDLS and CDR2 YYNGEE. The CDR3 bases are TGTGCCAGCAGCGTAGAATTACTAGCGGGAGTCACAGATACGCAGTATTTT. Translating it yields CASSVELLAGVTDTQYF.

This clonotype was picked up a small number of times. The gene calls are TRBV7-7 and TRBJ2-5; D uncertain. The CDR3 length is 13 residues. Germline assignment: CDR1 SSHAT and CDR2 FNYEAQ (reference sequence). V shed 1 base and J shed 4 bases, with 7 bases lying between them. The CDR3 region is CASSLGLRETQYF. The CDR3 coding sequence is TGTGCCAGCAGCTTAGGCCTAAGAGAGACCCAGTACTTC.

This rearrangement joins TRBV10-3 to TRBJ2-2; the match to TRBD1 covers 8 bases. The length of the CDR3 is 18 residues. V lost 0 bases, J lost 2 bases, and 8 bases stayed unmatched. The germline CDR1 and CDR2 sequences are ENHRY and SYGVKD. This CDR3 reads CAISESKGRGRNTGELFF. CDR3 DNA sequence: TGTGCCATCAGTGAGTCGAAGGGCAGGGGGCGTAACACCGGGGAGCTGTTTTTT.

This clonotype appeared a few times. The chain couples TRBV20-1 to TRBJ2-3, with 7 nucleotides matching TRBD2. Germline V CDR1 and CDR2: DFQATT, SNEGSKA (reference sequence). V shed 3 bases and J 0 bases; nucleotides not matched to a gene: 12. The CDR3 has 17 residues. The CDR3 coding sequence is TGCAGTGCTAGCTCAGGCGTAGCGGGCGCCAGCACAGATACGCAGTATTTT. Encoded protein: CSASSGVAGASTDTQYF.

This clonotype was found many times. The V and J genes are TRBV6-4 and TRBJ2-1; D is perhaps TRBD2 (5 bases). The CDR3 covers 15 residues. Germline values: CDR1 MRHNA, CDR2 SNTAGT. V was cut by 6 bases and J by 7 bases, with 19 bases left in between. CDR3 DNA: TGTGCCAGCAGGGTACTTGGGAGTGCGCTGAATGAGCAGTTCTTC. It specifies CASRVLGSALNEQFF.

Many counts were recorded for this clonotype. This rearrangement joins TRBV7-2 to TRBJ2-1; D is unclear. Germline lookup yields CDR1 SGHTA and CDR2 FQGNSA. This CDR3 comprises 13 residues. V lost 1 base and J lost 5, with 6 bases in between. CDR3 in amino acids: CASSLDRNNEQFF. The CDR3 DNA follows: TGTGCCAGCAGCTTAGACAGAAACAATGAGCAGTTCTTC.

The chain uses TRBV5-1 and TRBJ2-7, with 7 bases fitting TRBD2. Trimming cost V 1 base and J 6 bases; bases outside gene matches: 4. This CDR3 contains 13 residues. CDR1 and CDR2 from the germline V gene are SGHRS and YFSETQ. The CDR3 coding sequence is TGCGCCAGCAGCTTGTGGACTAGGGGCGAGCAGTACTTC. Its protein product is CASSLWTRGEQYF.

V usage is TRBV21-1 and J usage is TRBJ2-3. TRBV21-1 is termed a pseudogene. This CDR3 is 14 amino acids long. As DNA, the CDR3 is TGTGCCAGCAGCAAAGTGACTACCACAGATACGCAGTATTTT. This gives the protein CASSKVTTTDTQYF.

The rearrangement links TRBV29-1 to TRBJ1-1; D is perhaps TRBD1 (5 bases). Trimming cost V 5 bases and J 0 bases, with 13 bases left between them. The CDR3 contains 14 residues. CDR1 is SQVTM, CDR2 ANQGSEA, per germline. The CDR3 loop is CSVSRTLLNTEAFF. In nucleotides, the CDR3 is TGCAGCGTTTCTCGGACACTTTTGAACACTGAAGCTTTCTTT.

This clonotype has a count of ten or more. V gene TRBV20-1 combines with J gene TRBJ2-1, with 10 bases fitting TRBD2. CDR3 size: 15 residues. The germline gives CDR1 DFQATT, CDR2 SNEGSKA (reference sequence). Trimming at V came to 2 bases and at J to 3 bases, leaving 4 bases not matched to a gene. The DNA for the CDR3 is TGCAGTGCTAGACCCCTAGCGGGAGTCTACAATGAGCAGTTCTTC. Translated, it gives CSARPLAGVYNEQFF.

V and J are TRBV20-1 and TRBJ2-1, with D uncertain. V lost 6 bases and J 0 bases, leaving 15 bases between the germline ends. This CDR3 is 15 amino acids long. Germline assignment: CDR1 DFQATT and CDR2 SNEGSKA (reference sequence). As DNA, the CDR3 is TGCAGTGCCACACGCCTGCGGATCTCCTACAATGAGCAGTTCTTC. Protein product: CSATRLRISYNEQFF.

This clonotype was counted a few times. V and J are TRBV20-1 and TRBJ2-3; TRBD2 agrees at 9 bases. Germline assignment: CDR1 DFQATT and CDR2 SNEGSKA (reference sequence). The CDR3 spans 16 residues. Germline trimming cut 3 bases from V and 2 bases from J; bases unmatched to any gene: 9. CDR3 nucleotides: TGCAGTGCTAGCCGGGCTAGCGGGGCCTCCACAGATACGCAGTATTTT. As protein: CSASRASGASTDTQYF.

V is TRBV27 and J is TRBJ2-7; TRBD1 aligns across 8 bases. Per germline, CDR1 MNHEY and CDR2 SMNVEV (reference sequence). The V and J ends lost 5 bases and 2 bases, in that order; junction bases with no gene match: 5. CDR3 size: 14 residues. This CDR3 is CASSPGDRTYEQYF. The CDR3 DNA reads as TGTGCCAGCAGTCCGGGGGACAGGACCTACGAGCAGTACTTC.

The V call is TRBV28, the J call TRBJ2-3; 7 nucleotides match TRBD1. CDR3 length: 17 amino acids. V trimming: 5 bases; J trimming: 8 bases; junction bases outside the gene matches: 19. Germline CDR1 MDHEN, CDR2 SYDVKM. The CDR3 reads CASSDRDGPQVRSTQYF. Here the CDR3 DNA reads TGTGCCAGCAGTGACAGGGACGGTCCTCAGGTTAGGTCTACGCAGTATTTT.

The J gene is TRBJ2-5, the V gene TRBV5-1; D remains unclear. This CDR3 is 15 amino acids long. V was cut by 6 bases and J by 0 bases, with 15 bases left in between. Germline CDR1 SGHRS, CDR2 YFSETQ. CDR3 nucleotides: TGCGCCAGCAAGTCGTCAGGAGTCCACCAAGAGACCCAGTACTTC. This gives the protein CASKSSGVHQETQYF.

This clonotype occurred many times. J is TRBJ2-3 and V is TRBV20-1; 9 positions match TRBD2. The CDR3 contains 16 residues. The germline V gene has CDR1 DFQATT and CDR2 SNEGSKA (reference sequence). J was trimmed by 4 bases and V by 0 bases; bases with no gene match: 8. The CDR3 nucleotides read TGCAGTGCTAGAGATAGGCGGGGGGGGTTGTCAGATACGCAGTATTTT. Its protein product is CSARDRRGGLSDTQYF.

This clonotype was detected ten times or more. This chain links TRBV5-1 with TRBJ2-1; TRBD2 agrees at 11 bases. Germline assignment: CDR1 SGHRS and CDR2 YFSETQ. There are 15 residues in the CDR3. Germline trimming cut 4 bases from V and 9 bases from J; bases unmatched to any gene: 9. The CDR3 coding sequence is TGCGCCAGCAGCCGTGGGACTAGCGGTCCCCCTGAGCAGTTCTTC. As protein: CASSRGTSGPPEQFF.

The rearrangement links TRBV12-3 or TRBV12-4 to TRBJ2-5; 10 nucleotides match TRBD2. J was trimmed by 4 bases and V by 6 bases; bases with no gene match: 5. This CDR3 comprises 14 residues. DNA of the CDR3: TGTGCCAGCAGCTTACTAGCGGGGAGAGAGACCCAGTACTTC. Its protein product is CASSLLAGRETQYF.

This clonotype has a count of ten or more. The chain combines TRBV27 with TRBJ2-7; D is ambiguous. With 3 bases removed from V and 5 bases from J, the gap between germline ends came to 14 bases. Germline values: CDR1 MNHEY, CDR2 SMNVEV (reference sequence). This CDR3 comprises 14 residues. Written as DNA, the CDR3 is TGTGCCAGCAGTTTCGCAGGACGAAGGAACGAGCAGTACTTC. This encodes CASSFAGRRNEQYF.

This clonotype has more than one count but fewer than ten. V and J are TRBV12-3 or TRBV12-4 and TRBJ2-3; TRBD1 agrees at 7 bases. The CDR3 has 13 amino acids. V trimming: 5 bases; J trimming: 5 bases; junction bases outside the gene matches: 4. CDR3 coding DNA: TGTGCCAGCAGTCCACAGGGGAGAGATACGCAGTATTTT. Translating gives CASSPQGRDTQYF.

This clonotype was counted between two and nine times. The V call is TRBV28, the J call TRBJ1-1; 11 bases align to TRBD1. V lost 6 bases, J lost 6 bases, and 12 bases stayed unmatched. CDR1 is MDHEN, CDR2 SYDVKM, per germline. The CDR3 totals 16 residues. In DNA form, the CDR3 reads TGTGCCAGCAGCCTACCTAGGACAGGGGGCTACGCTGAAGCTTTCTTT. Its translation is CASSLPRTGGYAEAFF.